Following are 16 T cell receptor beta chains from one sample sequenced in a study of immune cell composition in non-small cell lung cancer. Normal lung was sampled as far from the tumour as possible, at least 3 cm. Here immunoSEQ multiplex PCR was the method, and the copy in TCRdb shows in-frame clones only, minus some. The data contain about 6,100 clones, under 75% of them singletons. Sequenced material: non-adjacent lung tissue. Source of these receptors: a human donor with non-small cell lung cancer.

The chain links TRBV7-9 to TRBJ2-1; maybe TRBD1 (6 bases). V lost 4 bases and J lost 5, with 15 bases in between. Germline assignment: CDR1 SEHNR and CDR2 FQNEAQ (reference sequence). The CDR3 totals 15 residues. The DNA for the CDR3 is TGTGCCAGCAGCTCTATACAGGGCAATCACAATGAGCAGTTCTTC. Its translation is CASSSIQGNHNEQFF.

This sequence joins TRBV5-1 and TRBJ1-2; 7 bases are shared with TRBD1. The CDR3 consists of 13 residues. CDR1 and CDR2 from the germline V gene are SGHRS and YFSETQ. The V and J ends lost 4 bases and 7 bases, in that order; junction bases with no gene match: 7. The CDR3 sequence: CASSTDRVRGYTF. CDR3 in DNA: TGCGCCAGCAGCACCGACAGGGTCCGTGGCTACACCTTC.

The chain links TRBV7-3 to TRBJ2-3, with D perhaps TRBD2 (5 bases). Trimming shortened V by 6 bases and J by 3 bases, and 13 bases separated the two germline ends. Looked up from germline, CDR1 is SGHTA and CDR2 is FQGTGA. This CDR3 is 14 amino acids long. The DNA of the CDR3 is TGTGCCAGCAGTCCCCAGTCGGGGACAGATACGCAGTATTTT. Translation gives CASSPQSGTDTQYF.

This clone appeared a single time. The chain recombines TRBV19 with TRBJ2-1; 8 bases agree with TRBD1. V trimming: 1 base; J trimming: 2 bases; junction bases outside the gene matches: 4. This CDR3 comprises 16 residues. Germline CDR1 is LNHDA and CDR2 is SQIVND (reference sequence). The CDR3 nucleotides are TGTGCCAGTAGTATAGGGGACAGGAGAGCCTACAATGAGCAGTTCTTC. Translated, it gives CASSIGDRRAYNEQFF. Drawing the rest from reference TRBV19 and TRBJ2-1, the complete variable domain is DGGITQSPKYLFRKEGQNVTLSCEQNLNHDAMYWYRQDPGQGLRLIYYSQIVNDFQKGDIAEGYSVSREKKESFPLTVTSAQKNPTAFYLCASSIGDRRAYNEQFFGPGTRLTVL.

Of note for this clone: Other nucleotide sequences from this sample produce the same CDR3. The rearrangement links TRBV4-3 to TRBJ2-1; 8 positions match TRBD1. This CDR3 contains 16 residues. J gave up 4 bases and V 0 bases, and 5 bases lay outside the gene matches. Germline values: CDR1 LGHNA, CDR2 YSLEER. The CDR3 coding sequence is TGCGCCAGCAGCCAAGATGGACAGGGTGCGTACAATGAGCAGTTCTTC. Its protein product is CASSQDGQGAYNEQFF.

The chain employs TRBV30 and TRBJ2-7; 7 bases agree with TRBD1. Per the germline V gene, CDR1 is GTSNPN and CDR2 is SVGIG (reference sequence). The CDR3 contains 14 residues. J gave up 0 bases and V 5 bases, and 7 bases lay outside the gene matches. The CDR3 loop reads CAWGLTGFSYEQYF. The CDR3 nucleotides are TGTGCCTGGGGGCTGACAGGGTTCTCCTACGAGCAGTACTTC.

The V gene is TRBV15, the J gene TRBJ2-5; TRBD1 agrees at 12 bases. Germline V gives CDR1 LNHNV, CDR2 YYDKDF (reference sequence). This CDR3 contains 14 residues. Trimming at V came to 8 bases and at J to 5 bases, leaving 6 bases not matched to a gene. The CDR3 loop is CATGTGGIQETQYF. The CDR3 DNA reads TGTGCCACCGGGACAGGGGGCATCCAGGAGACCCAGTACTTC.

This sequence joins TRBV5-1 and TRBJ2-7, with 9 bases that match TRBD1. This CDR3 region has 15 residues. Trimming at V came to 3 bases and at J to 3 bases, leaving 7 bases not matched to a gene. Germline assignment: CDR1 SGHRS and CDR2 YFSETQ. This chain's CDR3 is CASSSGGTGIYEQYF. CDR3 sequence (DNA): TGCGCCAGCAGCTCAGGGGGGACAGGGATCTACGAGCAGTACTTC.

The V gene is TRBV4-3, the J gene TRBJ2-5, with 10 bases aligning to TRBD2. This CDR3 is 17 amino acids long. With V trimmed by 1 base and J by 5 bases, 10 bases remained unmatched. Germline CDR1 reads LGHNA; CDR2 reads YSLEER. The CDR3 sequence: CASSQVGAGGQMETQYF. The CDR3 DNA is TGCGCCAGCAGCCAAGTAGGAGCGGGGGGGCAAATGGAGACCCAGTACTTC.

This chain uses TRBV2 with TRBJ2-5; D is perhaps TRBD2 (6 bases). The length of the CDR3 is 13 residues. Germline-derived CDR1 and CDR2 are SNHLY and FYNNEI. Trimming took 6 bases from V and 9 from J, leaving 17 bases between them. In nucleotides, the CDR3 is TGTGCCAGCAGCGGAGGGACGGCCCCATCCCAGTACTTC. Its protein product is CASSGGTAPSQYF.

This chain uses TRBV4-2 with TRBJ1-2; D is undetermined. Germline assignment: CDR1 LGHNA and CDR2 YNFKEQ. The CDR3 contains 13 residues. V shed 0 bases and J shed 7 bases, with 9 bases lying between them. CDR3 amino acids: CASSQDLEGGYTF. CDR3 in DNA: TGTGCCAGCAGCCAAGATCTAGAAGGTGGCTACACCTTC.

The V gene is TRBV11-1, the J gene TRBJ2-1; D is possibly TRBD1 (5 bases). There are 13 residues in the CDR3. From germline, CDR1 is SGHAT and CDR2 FQDESV (reference sequence). V lost 4 bases and J 10 bases, leaving 14 bases between the germline ends. This CDR3 reads CASSSRQSREQFF. Here the CDR3 DNA reads TGTGCCAGCAGCTCCCGACAGTCTCGGGAGCAGTTCTTC.

The chain employs TRBV6-5 and TRBJ2-7; TRBD2 agrees at 8 bases. The CDR3 runs to 11 residues. J lost 13 bases, V lost 4 bases, and 6 bases had no gene match. CDR1 MNHEY and CDR2 SVGAGI come from the germline V gene. The CDR3 spells CASSSRLAIYF. DNA for the CDR3: TGTGCCAGCAGTTCCCGACTAGCGATATACTTC.

The gene calls are TRBV5-8 and TRBJ2-5; 8 positions match TRBD2. Unmatched junction bases numbered 24, after V lost 4 bases and J lost 7 bases. This CDR3 spans 19 amino acids. CDR1 and CDR2 (germline): SGHTS, YDEGEE. CDR3 DNA sequence: TGTGCCAGCAGCACCCCTAGATCCCAAATAGCGGGGAAAGTGGGGACCCAGTACTTC. Its protein product is CASSTPRSQIAGKVGTQYF.

The chain links TRBV5-1 to TRBJ2-3; 9 nucleotides align to TRBD2. Germline V gene sequence: CDR1 SGHRS, CDR2 YFSETQ. CDR3 length: 16 amino acids. V dropped 2 bases and J dropped 2; count of bases not matched to a gene: 6. The CDR3 protein is CASSFGTSTDTDTQYF. DNA for the CDR3: TGCGCCAGCAGCTTTGGGACTAGCACCGACACAGATACGCAGTATTTT.

The rearrangement joins TRBV28 to TRBJ2-7; D possibly corresponds to TRBD2 (6 bases). Germline CDR1 MDHEN, CDR2 SYDVKM. Trimming stripped 6 bases from V and 3 bases from J, with 18 bases between. CDR3 length: 15 residues. Here the CDR3 DNA reads TGTGCCAGCAGCCTTGGGGCGGGAAACCTCTACGAGCAGTACTTC. This sequence encodes CASSLGAGNLYEQYF.